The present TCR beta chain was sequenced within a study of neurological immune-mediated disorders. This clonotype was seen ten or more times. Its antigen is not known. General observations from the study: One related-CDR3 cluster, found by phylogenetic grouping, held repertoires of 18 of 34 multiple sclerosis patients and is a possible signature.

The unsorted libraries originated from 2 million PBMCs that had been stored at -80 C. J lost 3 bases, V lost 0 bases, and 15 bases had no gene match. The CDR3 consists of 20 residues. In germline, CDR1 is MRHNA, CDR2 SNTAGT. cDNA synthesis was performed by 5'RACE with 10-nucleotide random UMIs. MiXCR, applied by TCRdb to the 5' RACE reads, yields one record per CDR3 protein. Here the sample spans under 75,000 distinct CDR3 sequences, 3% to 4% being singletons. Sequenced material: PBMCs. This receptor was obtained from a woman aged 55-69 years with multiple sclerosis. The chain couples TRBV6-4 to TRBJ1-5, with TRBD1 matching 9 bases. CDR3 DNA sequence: TGTGCCAGCAGTGACTCGAAGGGACAGGGAGACCTTGACTCCAATCAGCCCCAGCATTTT. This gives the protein CASSDSKGQGDLDSNQPQHF.